This passage covers 30 T cell receptor beta chains from one sample sequenced in a study of blood T cell repertoires in COVID-19. Assay: immunoSEQ multiplex PCR; the TCRdb copy retains only in-frame clones and omits some. The data show under 300,000 clones, approximately 84% seen once. The material sequenced was PBMCs or T cells enriched from blood (not recorded which). The receptor source for this set is a man aged 35-49 years who had recovered from COVID-19.

The chain couples TRBV27 to TRBJ1-1; D gene unclear. V was pared by 3 bases and J by 5 bases, with 31 bases between. In germline, CDR1 is MNHEY, CDR2 SMNVEV (reference sequence). The CDR3 covers 20 residues. The CDR3 DNA is TGTGCCAGCAGTTTCGCGGGTTCGCCGTCCTGGTCCTCGGCGGATACTGAAGCTTTCTTT. Protein sequence: CASSFAGSPSWSSADTEAFF.

This rearrangement joins TRBV6-5 to TRBJ2-2; 8 positions agree with TRBD1. The CDR3 length is 13 residues. V shed 7 bases and J 6 bases; nucleotides not matched to a gene: 4. Germline CDR1 MNHEY, CDR2 SVGAGI. The CDR3 sequence: CASTDRAAGELFF. The CDR3 nucleotides are TGTGCCAGCACGGACAGGGCGGCCGGGGAGCTGTTTTTT.

J is TRBJ1-5 and V is TRBV27, with a weak D call TRBD1 (6 bases). Germline V gene sequence: CDR1 MNHEY, CDR2 SMNVEV (reference sequence). CDR3 length: 11 amino acids. In DNA form, the CDR3 reads TGTTCTAGGGGGGGGCGGCAGCCCCAGCATTTT. As protein: CSRGGRQPQHF.

This rearrangement joins TRBV5-1 to TRBJ1-6; 9 nucleotides agree with TRBD1. V was pared by 3 bases and J by 6 bases, with 7 bases of the junction left unmatched. The CDR3 has 16 amino acids. Germline V gene lookup returns CDR1 SGHRS and CDR2 YFSETQ. The CDR3 loop reads CASSSSLGQGNSPLHF. CDR3 bases: TGCGCCAGCAGCTCTAGTTTGGGACAGGGTAATTCACCCCTCCACTTT.

This clone was seen a few times. The chain couples TRBV29-1 to TRBJ1-2; 7 positions agree with TRBD1. This CDR3 contains 12 residues. CDR1 is SQVTM and CDR2 is ANQGSEA in the germline V gene. The V gene end was trimmed by 7 bases and the J gene end by 4 bases; junction bases not matched to a gene: 6. CDR3 DNA sequence: TGCAGCGCGACAGGGTTTGGCTATGGCTACACCTTC. The encoded protein is CSATGFGYGYTF. The full variable domain, rest sourced from reference TRBV29-1 and TRBJ1-2, is SAVISQKPSRDICQRGTSLTIQCQVDSQVTMMFWYRQQPGQSLTLIATANQGSEATYESGFVIDKFPISRPNLTFSTLTVSNMSPEDSSIYLCSATGFGYGYTFGSGTRLTVV.

This clone was seen once. This CDR3 reads CASSYPRDRGSEQYF. In nucleotides, the CDR3 is TGTGCCAGCAGTTACCCTCGGGACAGGGGCTCCGAGCAGTACTTC. This rearrangement joins TRBV6-8 to TRBJ2-7, with 10 bases matching TRBD1. CDR3 size: 15 residues. The V segment lost 2 bases and the J segment 6 bases; nucleotides outside the gene matches: 7. Per the germline V gene, CDR1 is MNHGY and CDR2 is SAAAGT.

CDR3 loop: CASSGRTDLSGANVLTF. The CDR3 DNA sequence: TGCGCCAGCAGCGGGAGAACAGACCTCTCTGGGGCCAACGTCCTGACTTTC. This chain connects TRBV5-1 to TRBJ2-6; tentative D call: TRBD2 (5 bases). The CDR3 is made up of 17 amino acids. Germline CDR1 is SGHRS and CDR2 is YFSETQ. V was clipped by 4 bases and J by 0 bases, with 14 bases between them. Full variable domain (missing parts from reference TRBV5-1 and TRBJ2-6): KAGVTQTPRYLIKTRGQQVTLSCSPISGHRSVSWYQQTPGQGLQFLFEYFSETQRNKGNFPGRFSGRQFSNSRSEMNVSTLELGDSALYLCASSGRTDLSGANVLTFGAGSRLTVL.

This clone was seen just once. The rearrangement uses TRBV18 and TRBJ1-6; the D gene is possibly TRBD1 (6 bases). This CDR3 has 13 residues. V lost 3 bases and J lost 9, with 9 bases in between. From germline, CDR1 is KGHSH and CDR2 LQKENI. The CDR3 nucleotides read TGTGCCAGCTCACCGGGGGCAGGTTCACCCCTCCACTTT. Translated: CASSPGAGSPLHF.

The chain joins TRBV11-2 to TRBJ2-7, with TRBD2 as a possible D gene (5 bases). Trimming took 5 bases from V and 6 from J, leaving 17 bases between them. The CDR3 sequence is 14 residues long. The germline V gene encodes CDR1 SGHAT and CDR2 FQNNGV. CDR3 DNA: TGTGCCAGCAGCCCCCACCCTACTAGAGGCGAGCAGTACTTC. It is translated as CASSPHPTRGEQYF.

V is TRBV5-4 and J is TRBJ1-2; 8 nucleotides line up with TRBD1. The V segment lost 1 base and the J segment 4 bases; nucleotides outside the gene matches: 3. Germline CDR1 SGHNT, CDR2 YYREEE (reference sequence). There are 14 residues in the CDR3. CDR3 residues: CASSLQGQGYGYTF. As DNA, the CDR3 is TGTGCCAGCAGCTTGCAAGGACAGGGCTATGGCTACACCTTC.

The V call is TRBV30, the J call TRBJ2-5; TRBD2 matches at 8 bases. CDR3 size: 15 residues. Germline V CDR1 and CDR2: GTSNPN, SVGIG (reference sequence). V shed 2 bases and J 2 bases; nucleotides not matched to a gene: 7. CDR3: CAWSRLLAAQETQYF. CDR3 nucleotide sequence: TGTGCCTGGAGTCGCCTACTAGCGGCACAAGAGACCCAGTACTTC.

V and J are TRBV18 and TRBJ1-2; 7 bases line up with TRBD1. The germline V gene has CDR1 KGHSH and CDR2 LQKENI. The CDR3 sequence is 14 residues long. The V gene end was trimmed by 5 bases and the J gene end by 4 bases; junction bases not matched to a gene: 7. CDR3 coding DNA: TGTGCCAGCTCAGAAGGACAGGAGTCCTATGGCTACACCTTC. Translation: CASSEGQESYGYTF.

V is TRBV5-5 and J is TRBJ2-5; D is ambiguous. CDR1 is SGHKS and CDR2 is YYEKEE in the germline V gene (reference sequence). The CDR3 loop spans 13 amino acids. V lost 4 bases and J lost 4, with 11 bases in between. DNA for the CDR3: TGTGCCAGCAGCCGACTCAGCCTAGAGACCCAGTACTTC. Amino acid sequence: CASSRLSLETQYF.

The genes are TRBV19 and TRBJ2-5; tentative D call: TRBD1 (6 bases). The length of the CDR3 is 15 residues. Germline V CDR1 and CDR2: LNHDA, SQIVND (reference sequence). V was cut by 5 bases and J by 1 base, with 14 bases left in between. The CDR3 sequence: CASSLKRTVQETQYF. The DNA of the CDR3 is TGTGCCAGTAGTTTGAAACGGACAGTCCAAGAGACCCAGTACTTC.

This chain links TRBV11-2 with TRBJ1-4; D not certain. The V gene lost 8 bases and the J gene lost 10 bases, with 11 bases spanning the gap. The germline gives CDR1 SGHAT, CDR2 FQNNGV. The CDR3 is 11 amino acids. CDR3 loop: CASALEGKLFF. CDR3 DNA sequence: TGTGCCAGCGCTCTCGAGGGAAAACTGTTTTTT.

The V and J genes are TRBV2 and TRBJ1-5; D is possibly TRBD1 (6 bases). The germline V gene has CDR1 SNHLY and CDR2 FYNNEI. Trimming removed 10 bases from V and 2 bases from J, with 24 bases in between. The CDR3 covers 17 residues. CDR3: CATSHRDWNEGNQPQHF. CDR3 bases: TGTGCCACGTCTCACAGGGATTGGAACGAGGGCAATCAGCCCCAGCATTTT.

J is TRBJ2-2 and V is TRBV15; 10 nucleotides align to TRBD2. Germline CDR1 is LNHNV and CDR2 is YYDKDF (reference sequence). With V trimmed by 0 bases and J by 4 bases, 2 bases remained unmatched. The CDR3 extends over 16 amino acids. The CDR3 coding sequence is TGTGCCACCAGCAGAGATGGACTAGCGGTCACCGGGGAGCTGTTTTTT. Protein product: CATSRDGLAVTGELFF.

The rearrangement joins TRBV27 to TRBJ2-6, with D uncertain. Trimming left V 3 bases short and J 4 bases short, with 7 bases between. This CDR3 comprises 14 residues. Germline V gene sequence: CDR1 MNHEY, CDR2 SMNVEV (reference sequence). CDR3 coding DNA: TGTGCCAGCAGTTTTGTATCCGGGGCCAACGTCCTGACTTTC. Its translation: CASSFVSGANVLTF.

This chain links TRBV3-1 (or the pseudogene TRBV3-2) with TRBJ2-7, with 8 bases identical to TRBD1. The germline V gene has CDR1 LGHDT and CDR2 YNNKEL (reference sequence). Trimming at V came to 3 bases and at J to 1 base, leaving 5 bases not matched to a gene. The CDR3 consists of 15 residues. The CDR3 spells CASSQATGVSYEQYF. The CDR3 nucleotides are TGTGCCAGCAGCCAGGCGACAGGGGTTTCCTACGAGCAGTACTTC.

The chain carries TRBV27 and TRBJ2-1; TRBD2 might be the D (6 bases). The CDR3 loop spans 13 amino acids. V lost 8 bases to trimming and J lost 4 bases, with 12 bases between them. Germline assignment: CDR1 MNHEY and CDR2 SMNVEV (reference sequence). The CDR3 coding sequence is TGTGCCAGCGGGGGACTGCCGTACAATGAGCAGTTCTTC. It is translated as CASGGLPYNEQFF.

CDR3 residues: CASSVGGFGETQYF. The CDR3 coding sequence is TGTGCCAGCAGCGTAGGAGGGTTTGGTGAGACCCAGTACTTC. The chain combines TRBV9 with TRBJ2-5; tentatively, D is TRBD2 (5 bases). The CDR3 sequence is 14 residues long. Germline lookup yields CDR1 SGDLS and CDR2 YYNGEE. V gave up 0 bases and J gave up 5 bases, with 11 bases separating them.

The chain recombines TRBV9 with TRBJ1-2; possible D gene TRBD1, 5 bases. The V gene's germline CDR1 is SGDLS and CDR2 YYNGEE. This CDR3 comprises 14 residues. V was pared by 0 bases and J by 3 bases, with 9 bases between. The CDR3 is CASSVAGRDYGYTF. The CDR3, as DNA: TGTGCCAGCAGCGTAGCTGGCAGGGACTATGGCTACACCTTC.

The V and J genes are TRBV23-1 and TRBJ1-4; TRBD1 matches at 8 bases. TRBV23-1 is an open reading frame whose function is uncertain. After removal of 3 bases from V and 0 bases from J, the junction contained 6 bases not matched to a gene. The CDR3 spans 17 residues. The CDR3 bases are TGCGCCAGCAGTCAGCACAGGGGGGCAGCAACTAATGAAAAACTGTTTTTT. It specifies CASSQHRGAATNEKLFF.

The chain couples TRBV11-2 to TRBJ2-7, with D perhaps TRBD2 (6 bases). This CDR3 has 14 amino acids. The V and J ends lost 3 bases and 4 bases respectively, with 13 bases between them. The germline CDR1 and CDR2 sequences are SGHAT and FQNNGV. The CDR3 region has the DNA TGTGCCAGCAGCTTTGAGCGGGCTAATTACGAGCAGTACTTC. This gives the protein CASSFERANYEQYF.

The V and J genes are TRBV24-1 and TRBJ2-1; the D gene is possibly TRBD2 (6 bases). Germline CDR1 KGHDR, CDR2 SFDVKD. CDR3 size: 14 residues. V dropped 4 bases and J dropped 9 bases, with 15 bases sitting between them. For the CDR3, the DNA is TGTGCCACCAGTGAGGACGGGACTTCGGGTGAGCAGTTCTTC. Translated: CATSEDGTSGEQFF.

The chain links TRBV4-1 to TRBJ1-2; no definite D call. With 6 bases removed from V and 6 bases from J, the gap between germline ends came to 20 bases. The CDR3 is made up of 15 amino acids. The V gene's germline CDR1 is MGHRA and CDR2 YSYEKL. CDR3 protein: CASSPRSAGGHGYTF. The CDR3 nucleotides are TGCGCCAGCAGTCCGAGGTCGGCAGGAGGTCATGGCTACACCTTC.

This clone appeared once. The CDR3 DNA follows: TGTGCCAGCAGCTTTCTCGGGGAGGAGGGCTACACCTTC. Translating it yields CASSFLGEEGYTF. The chain combines TRBV11-1 with TRBJ1-2; D unresolved. The CDR3 is 13 residues long. V lost 3 bases and J lost 8, with 13 bases in between. Germline loops: CDR1 SGHAT, CDR2 FQDESV (reference sequence).

The V call is TRBV28, the J call TRBJ1-6; 7 bases agree with TRBD1. This CDR3 is built from 16 residues. The germline CDR1 and CDR2 sequences are MDHEN and SYDVKM. J was trimmed by 8 bases and V by 4 bases; bases with no gene match: 11. The CDR3 region has the DNA TGTGCCAGCAGTTCAGGGGGGATCGGCCAAGATTCACCCCTCCACTTT. Protein: CASSSGGIGQDSPLHF.

The chain joins TRBV7-2 to TRBJ2-7, with 15 bases fitting TRBD2. Per the germline V gene, CDR1 is SGHTA and CDR2 is FQGNSA. J was trimmed by 7 bases and V by 1 base; bases with no gene match: 2. The CDR3 is 15 amino acids. The chain's CDR3 is CASSLVGTSGGEQYF. The CDR3 nucleotides are TGTGCCAGCAGCTTAGTGGGGACTAGCGGGGGGGAGCAGTACTTC.

This chain uses TRBV2 with TRBJ1-2; D is unresolved. The ends were cut back, 8 bases at V and 8 bases at J, with 18 bases in the middle. CDR3 length equals 13 residues. Germline CDR1 SNHLY, CDR2 FYNNEI. The CDR3 is CASSTLAGRGYTF. CDR3 coding DNA: TGTGCCAGCTCAACTTTGGCAGGCCGAGGCTACACCTTC.